This TCR beta chain emerged from a study of control samples from healthy donors and cancer patients. Some clones are missing from TCRdb's copy, which holds only in-frame ones; the method was immunoSEQ multiplex PCR. The sample carries some 98,000 clones, about four fifths recorded once. The sample comprised PBMCs. The sequence was collected from a man between 65 and 80 years old with lung cancer.

CDR3 region: CASSTGIGGQPQHF. The DNA of the CDR3 is TGTGCCAGCAGCACCGGGATAGGGGGTCAGCCCCAGCATTTT. The chain joins TRBV9 to TRBJ1-5; D is possibly TRBD1 (6 bases). This CDR3 has 14 amino acids. Germline V gives CDR1 SGDLS, CDR2 YYNGEE. The V gene lost 4 bases and the J gene lost 6 bases, with 14 bases spanning the gap.